These 24 T cell receptor beta chains share one sample of origin, sequenced in a study of tumor and adjacent non-tumor tissue in lung cancer. A modified ARM-PCR protocol with three rounds of nested PCR amplified TCRbeta. TCRdb processed the multiplex PCR reads anew with MiXCR; each CDR3 protein has one entry. The sample shows roughly 74,000 distinct CDR3 sequences, approximately 82% of them seen only once. RNA was extracted from bulk tissue without any cell sorting. The normal lung tissue was taken more than 3 cm from the tumor edge. Sequenced: distant non-tumor lung tissue. Receptors were obtained from a man between 65 and 85 years old with non-small cell lung cancer.

A word on this clonotype: Its ends do not fully match the called genes, so a read error is possible. The CDR3 nucleotides are TGCGTCAGCAGCCGGACACCAGAGGGAGAGGGGGACGAGCAGTACTTC. Translated, it gives CVSSRTPEGEGDEQYF. The chain employs TRBV4-1 and TRBJ2-7; perhaps TRBD1 as D (6 bases). This CDR3 is 16 amino acids long. Per the germline V gene, CDR1 is MGHRA and CDR2 is YSYEKL.

On this clonotype itself: Germline is not matched at one junction end, which may reflect a read error. The chain employs TRBV7-2 and TRBJ2-3, with TRBD2 matching over 9 bases. Germline CDR1 is SGHTA and CDR2 is FQGNSA. This CDR3 is 17 amino acids long. CDR3: CANSWKTSGRGTDTQYF. CDR3 sequence (DNA): TGTGCCAACAGCTGGAAGACTAGCGGAAGGGGCACGGATACGCAGTATTTT.

As to this clonotype: The junction departs from the called germline gene at one end, perhaps through a read error. The chain is built from TRBV6-5 and TRBJ1-5; D ambiguous. The CDR3 length is 13 residues. Germline CDR1 reads MNHEY; CDR2 reads SVGAGI. As DNA, the CDR3 is TGTGAAAGAAGTTACAACTTAAATAAGAACAAGAATTTT. It encodes CERSYNLNKNKNF.

The J gene is TRBJ2-1, the V gene TRBV5-4, with 7 positions matching TRBD1. Germline V CDR1 and CDR2: SGHNT, YYREEE (reference sequence). V was pared by 4 bases and J by 8 bases, with 12 bases of the junction left unmatched. CDR3 length equals 15 residues. CDR3 nucleotides: TGTGCCAGCAGCCCCCATGGACAGGATAGGTATGAGCAGTTCTTC. It translates to CASSPHGQDRYEQFF. Full variable domain (outside the CDR3, taken from reference TRBV5-4 and TRBJ2-1): ETGVTQSPTHLIKTRGQQVTLRCSSQSGHNTVSWYQQALGQGPQFIFQYYREEENGRGNFPPRFSGLQFPNYSSELNVNALELDDSALYLCASSPHGQDRYEQFFGPGTRLTVL.

Turning to this clonotype: A junction boundary mismatches the germline segment, possibly from a read error. The rearrangement links TRBV4-3 to TRBJ2-1; D may match TRBD1 or TRBD2 (6 bases each). In germline, CDR1 is LGHNA, CDR2 YSLEER. The length of the CDR3 is 16 residues. CDR3 DNA: TGCGCCAGCAGTCAAGATCCCGGGGGCCAAAACAATGGGCAGTTCTTC. It yields the protein CASSQDPGGQNNGQFF.

As for this clonotype: At one end, the junction sequence differs from germline, possibly due to a read error. The gene calls are TRBV5-6 and TRBJ2-7, with a tentative D call TRBD2 (5 bases). Germline CDR1 and CDR2: SGHDT and YYEEEE. The CDR3 sequence is 15 residues long. This CDR3 is CTSSLGFRGFYEQYF. The DNA for the CDR3 is TGTACCAGCAGCTTGGGATTTCGGGGATTCTACGAGCAGTATTTC.

The chain links TRBV29-1 to TRBJ1-1; tentative D call: TRBD1 (6 bases). CDR3 length equals 12 residues. Germline CDR1 is SQVTM and CDR2 is ANQGSEA. V was clipped by 6 bases and J by 11 bases, with 19 bases between them. CDR3 sequence (DNA): TGCAGCGTCATGGGGGCTGCGGGTTGTGCTTTCTTT. Protein: CSVMGAAGCAFF.

This clonotype showed up just once. A much larger clonotype is one base distant, so this may be a read error. The gene calls are TRBV6-5 and TRBJ1-5, with D perhaps TRBD1 (5 bases). The CDR3 is 15 residues long. The germline gives CDR1 MNHEY, CDR2 SVGAGI. DNA for the CDR3: TGTGCCAGCAGGGGGGGAGGGACGGACAATCAGTCCCAGCATTTT. The encoded protein is CASRGGGTDNQSQHF.

This chain connects TRBV5-5 to TRBJ2-7, with 9 bases that match TRBD2. Germline V gene lookup returns CDR1 SGHKS and CDR2 YYEKEE (reference sequence). There are 13 residues in the CDR3. The CDR3 DNA reads TGTCTCAGCCAAAGCGCGGGGGGGAACGAGCAGTACTTC. As protein: CLSQSAGGNEQYF.

V usage is TRBV25-1 and J usage is TRBJ1-5, with D unresolved. With 6 bases removed from V and 3 bases from J, the gap between germline ends came to 9 bases. CDR1 is MGHDK and CDR2 is SYGVNS in the germline V gene. The CDR3 length is 13 residues. The CDR3 spells CASRGRSNQPQHF. The CDR3 DNA follows: TGTGCCAGCAGAGGACGGTCCAATCAGCCCCAGCATTTT.

Comment on this clonotype: A read error may explain this, as a much larger clone is one base away. J is TRBJ2-4 and V is TRBV28; TRBD1 matches 9 bases. Germline values: CDR1 MDHEN, CDR2 SYDVKM. The CDR3 contains 12 residues. CDR3 loop: CASRGQGDIHYF. The CDR3 nucleotides are TGTGCCAGCAGGGGACAGGGAGACATTCACTACTTC.

Remarks on this clonotype: No conserved phenylalanine or tryptophan ends this CDR3, so it is likely a read error. No DNA is shown, since the ends of the CDR3 on it are uncertain; the CDR3 is the one TCRdb lists. The chain joins TRBV29-1 to TRBJ2-7; the table names TRBD2, a call not compared with the DNA. The CDR3 is 14 amino acids long, termini counted. Germline V CDR1 and CDR2: SQVTM, ANQGSEA. CDR3 residues: CSDSGMAGGGMQHL.

Points on this clonotype: One end of the junction does not line up with germline, which may come from a read error. V is TRBV12-3 or TRBV12-4 and J is TRBJ2-3, with 7 bases that match TRBD1. The length of the CDR3 is 15 residues. CDR3 loop: CARSQPVDRKDKQYF. CDR3 DNA sequence: TGTGCCCGCAGTCAGCCCGTGGACAGGAAAGATAAGCAGTATTTT.

The gene calls are TRBV13 and TRBJ2-2; 10 bases are a match to TRBD1. Germline CDR1 and CDR2: PRHDT and FYEKMQ (reference sequence). The junction had 8 bases not matched to a gene; V was cut back by 5 bases and J by 5 bases. The CDR3 consists of 16 residues. The CDR3 reads CASSPTGGFRTGELFF. CDR3 in DNA: TGTGCCAGCAGCCCGACAGGGGGCTTTAGGACCGGGGAGCTGTTTTTT.

A remark on this clonotype: A read error is likely, as this CDR3 ends without the conserved phenylalanine or tryptophan. CDR3 nucleotides: TGCAGTGCCCATAGGGGTTCCATCACCGAAGCTTTCTAT. It specifies CSAHRGSITEAFY. V is TRBV20-1 and J is TRBJ1-1, with D tentatively TRBD1 (5 bases). Germline CDR1 DFQATT, CDR2 SNEGSKA (reference sequence). Trimming removed 6 bases from V and 8 bases from J, with 19 bases in between. The CDR3 runs to 13 residues.

This clonotype has more than one count but fewer than ten. A read error may explain this, as a much larger clone is one base away. The final CDR3 position lacks the conserved phenylalanine or tryptophan, pointing to a likely read error. The chain has TRBV4-1 and TRBJ2-5; D remains unclear. The germline gives CDR1 MGHRA, CDR2 YSYEKL. CDR3 length: 13 amino acids. Trimming shortened V by 1 base and J by 5 bases, and 8 bases separated the two germline ends. CDR3 in DNA: TGCGCCAGCAGCCAAGCTAGTTATGAGACCCAGTACCTC. Residues: CASSQASYETQYL.

Concerning this clonotype itself: The junction does not match germline at one end; this may be a read error. The gene calls are TRBV11-3 and TRBJ1-1, with TRBD1 identical over 7 bases. CDR1 is SGHNT, CDR2 YENEEA, per germline. The CDR3 covers 15 residues. CDR3 in DNA: TGTGCCAGCAACTTAGATTCCCCTGACAGGGTTCAAGCTTTCTTT. Its protein product is CASNLDSPDRVQAFF.

The V and J genes are TRBV4-3 and TRBJ2-7; the match to TRBD2 covers 12 bases. The germline CDR1 and CDR2 sequences are LGHNA and YSLEER. This CDR3 is 20 amino acids long. V was pared by 0 bases and J by 0 bases, with 12 bases of the junction left unmatched. The CDR3 loop reads CASSQEVGLAGPDDSYEQYF. The DNA of the CDR3 is TGCGCCAGCAGCCAAGAAGTGGGACTAGCGGGTCCCGACGACTCCTACGAGCAGTACTTC.

Concerning this clonotype: One base away lies a much larger clone, so this may be a sequencing read error. This likely comes from a read error, as the CDR3 has no conserved phenylalanine or tryptophan at its end. This chain links TRBV5-5 with TRBJ2-1; 9 bases agree with TRBD2. Germline CDR1 reads SGHKS; CDR2 reads YYEKEE (reference sequence). The CDR3 consists of 15 residues. The ends lost 2 bases at V and 3 bases at J; junction bases unmatched: 3. DNA for the CDR3: TGTGCCAGCAGCTTTAGCGGGAGTTTCTACAATGAGCAGTTCTTA. It specifies CASSFSGSFYNEQFL.

The chain employs TRBV27 and TRBJ2-6; possibly TRBD2 for D (5 bases). CDR1 is MNHEY and CDR2 is SMNVEV in the germline V gene (reference sequence). The CDR3 is 16 residues long. With 5 bases removed from V and 4 bases from J, the gap between germline ends came to 15 bases. The CDR3 region has the DNA TGTGCCAGCAGTCCATACGGAGGAGAAGGGGCCAACGTCCTGACTTTC. Protein sequence: CASSPYGGEGANVLTF.

For this clonotype: An end of the junction differs from the germline gene, which may be a read error. V is TRBV10-3 and J is TRBJ1-2; D is unclear. CDR1 and CDR2 from the germline V gene are ENHRY and SYGVKD. The CDR3 has 11 amino acids. The CDR3 spells CAIRETYGYTF. CDR3 DNA: TGTGCCATCAGGGAGACCTATGGATACACCTTC.

On this clonotype: A much bigger clone sits one base away, suggesting this may be a read error. This chain links TRBV6-1 with TRBJ1-1; no reliable D call. Trimming pared 5 bases from V and 4 bases from J, leaving 14 bases between. The CDR3 has 14 residues. Germline CDR1 reads MNHNS; CDR2 reads SASEGT. The CDR3 loop reads CASSTPTLSTEAFF. The CDR3 DNA follows: TGTGCCAGCAGTACCCCCACCTTGTCCACTGAAGCTTTCTTT.

About this clonotype itself: No conserved phenylalanine or tryptophan ends this CDR3, so it is likely a read error. The DNA is omitted, as the CDR3 cannot be located on it reliably, and the CDR3 follows TCRdb's listing. This chain joins TRBV9 and TRBJ1-2. Germline loops: CDR1 SGDLS, CDR2 YYNGEE. The CDR3 extends over 14 residues, inclusive of both ends. CDR3: CASSVDRGNYGYML.

This sequence joins TRBV29-1 and TRBJ2-1; D gene unclear. This CDR3 is built from 13 residues. Germline V lookup: CDR1 SQVTM, CDR2 ANQGSEA. The CDR3 DNA sequence: TGCAGAATTGAGGATGAAATAAAAAATGAGCAGTTCTTC. Protein product: CRIEDEIKNEQFF.